This T cell receptor beta chain stems from a study of siplizumab effects on memory and regulatory T cells. Study-level findings and limits: Only a minor fraction of alloreactive clones mapped to unstimulated subsets.

TCRdb's copy holds only in-frame clones and misses some; the assay was immunoSEQ multiplex PCR. Of about 94,000 clones listed, approximately 95% are singletons. Concerning this clone itself: Antigen specificity is unknown.

The CDR3 spans 13 residues. The V and J ends lost 5 bases and 6 bases respectively, with 11 bases between them. The germline gives CDR1 SGHTA, CDR2 FQGTGA. The material sequenced was non-Treg CD4+ T cells sorted from blood. The sequence was obtained from a human donor in good health. This chain joins TRBV7-3 and TRBJ2-1; either TRBD1 or TRBD2 may supply D (5 bases each). In DNA, the CDR3 is TGTGCCAGCAGCACTAGTGGGGGCAATGAGCAGTTCTTC. This translates into CASSTSGGNEQFF.